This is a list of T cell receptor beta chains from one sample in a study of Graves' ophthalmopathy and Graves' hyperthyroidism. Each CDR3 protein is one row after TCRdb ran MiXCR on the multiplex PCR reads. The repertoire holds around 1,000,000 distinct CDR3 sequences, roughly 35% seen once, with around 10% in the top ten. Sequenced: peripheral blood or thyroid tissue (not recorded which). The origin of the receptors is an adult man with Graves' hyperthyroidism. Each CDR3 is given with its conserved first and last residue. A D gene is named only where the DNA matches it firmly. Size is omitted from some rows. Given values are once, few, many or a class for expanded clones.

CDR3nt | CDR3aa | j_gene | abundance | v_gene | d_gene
TGTGCCAGCAGCACACAGGCAGTCTATGGCTACACCTTC | CASSTQAVYGYTF | TRBJ1-2 | many | TRBV7-2 | .
TGTGCCATCAGTGAGTCACCGGGACTAGCGTTTGGACAGACCTACGAGCAGTACTTC | CAISESPGLAFGQTYEQYF | TRBJ2-7 | few | TRBV10-3 | TRBD2
TGTGCCAGCTCACGAACAGGGTCATCACCCCTCCACTTT | CASSRTGSSPLHF | TRBJ1-6 | . | TRBV18 | .
TGTGCCAGCCTTAGGGTCGGGGGGGCCGATTATACTGAAGCTTTCTTT | CASLRVGGADYTEAFF | TRBJ1-1 | . | TRBV7-9 | .
TGCAGCGTTGTCGGGGGGAGCACAGATACGCAGTATTTT | CSVVGGSTDTQYF | TRBJ2-3 | many | TRBV29-1 | TRBD2
TGTGCCATCAGTGAAACGGCCGGACTTATCATGAACACTGAAGCTTTCTTT | CAISETAGLIMNTEAFF | TRBJ1-1 | many | TRBV10-3 | .
TGCGCCAGCAGCTTCTGGACAGGGGGCGGCTACACCTTC | CASSFWTGGGYTF | TRBJ1-2 | . | TRBV5-1 | TRBD1
TGCAGCGTTGGGTCCCAGGGCGCATCCGAGCAGTACTTC | CSVGSQGASEQYF | TRBJ2-7 | many | TRBV29-1 | .
TGTGCCTGGAGAGGCCGAGACTATGGCTACACCTTC | CAWRGRDYGYTF | TRBJ1-2 | many | TRBV30 | .
TGCGCCAGCAGCTTGGTTCGGACAAGGGATGACCACGAAGCTTTCTTT | CASSLVRTRDDHEAFF | TRBJ1-1 | . | TRBV5-1 | .
TGTGCCAGCAGTTGGACTCAGTACAAGCAGTACTTC | CASSWTQYKQYF | TRBJ2-7 | . | TRBV6-1 | .
TGTGCCAGCAGTGACAGGGGTTACACTGAAGCTTTCTTT | CASSDRGYTEAFF | TRBJ1-1 | many | TRBV12-3/TRBV12-4 | TRBD1
TGTGCCAGTAGCGGACAGGGGGTATACAATGAGCAGTTCTTC | CASSGQGVYNEQFF | TRBJ2-1 | once | TRBV19 | TRBD1
TGTGCCAGTACCCTCGACCCCGTCGGAGCTTTCTTT | CASTLDPVGAFF | TRBJ1-1 | many | TRBV19 | .
TGCAGCGTTGAAGGCCCCCGACAGGGGGGGGACTACGAGCAGTACTTC | CSVEGPRQGGDYEQYF | TRBJ2-7 | many | TRBV29-1 | TRBD1
TGTGCCAGCAGCGTAGGGGGAGGGACAGGGGGAGTTAACACTGAAGCTTTCTTT | CASSVGGGTGGVNTEAFF | TRBJ1-1 | . | TRBV9 | TRBD1
TGCGCCAGCAGCTTGTTCCAGGGGGACACTGAAGCTTTCTTT | CASSLFQGDTEAFF | TRBJ1-1 | many | TRBV5-1 | TRBD1
TGCGCCAGCAGCCAAGAGGGGACAGGGAATGGCTACACCTTC | CASSQEGTGNGYTF | TRBJ1-2 | many | TRBV4-3 | TRBD1
TGTGCCAGTAGTACGACGGCGTTTGGCTACACCTTC | CASSTTAFGYTF | TRBJ1-2 | few | TRBV19 | .
TGTGCCAGTGCGGGGGAGGAGGGCTACGAGCAGTACTTC | CASAGEEGYEQYF | TRBJ2-7 | . | TRBV5-4 | TRBD2
TGTGCCAGCAGCACGGGGACAGCCCAATCCTACGAGCAGTACTTC | CASSTGTAQSYEQYF | TRBJ2-7 | many | TRBV7-2 | TRBD1
TGTGCCAGCAGTTACTCGGTGCCGACAGCGGGGGGTGAAAAACTGTTTTTT | CASSYSVPTAGGEKLFF | TRBJ1-4 | few | TRBV6-5 | .
TGTGCCAGCAGTTTTTCCCTAGCGGGAGGGCGAGAGACCCAGTACTTC | CASSFSLAGGRETQYF | TRBJ2-5 | many | TRBV12-3/TRBV12-4 | TRBD2
TGTGCCAGCAGTTCAACACCGTGGACCGAAGCTTTCTTT | CASSSTPWTEAFF | TRBJ1-1 | many | TRBV12-3/TRBV12-4 | .
TGTGCCAGCAGCCCGATGGCTCATAATTCACCCCTCCACTTT | CASSPMAHNSPLHF | TRBJ1-6 | many | TRBV7-2 | .
TGTGCCAGCAGCCCCGGGAGGGGGCTGGGGGCCAACGTCCTGACTTTC | CASSPGRGLGANVLTF | TRBJ2-6 | . | TRBV9 | .
TGTGCCAGCAGCAAGGTACAGGGGTTGGGGGAAAAACTGTTTTTT | CASSKVQGLGEKLFF | TRBJ1-4 | many | TRBV9 | TRBD1
TGTGCCAGCAGCTTGAGGCGAACAGATGGCTACACCTTC | CASSLRRTDGYTF | TRBJ1-2 | . | TRBV7-9 | .
TGTGCCAGCAATCGTGGTGGTGGGGAGACCCAGTACTTC | CASNRGGGETQYF | TRBJ2-5 | . | TRBV6-1 | .
TGTGCCAGCAGCTTAGGATTGCAGGGAGGAGAGCAGTACTTC | CASSLGLQGGEQYF | TRBJ2-7 | many | TRBV7-2 | .